These 5 T cell receptor beta chains originate from one sample sequenced in a study of breast tumors, draining lymph nodes, adjacent tissues. Axillary draining lymph nodes of breast cancer patients supplied the node samples. From the multiplex PCR reads, TCRdb called clonotypes with MiXCR, one entry per CDR3 protein. Here the sample spans some 150,000 distinct CDR3 sequences, around 22% being singletons. The sample consisted of axillary lymph node tissue. Receptors were obtained from a female donor with breast cancer. Some clones in this sample may be carry-over from other donors' samples.

With respect to this clonotype: Being one base from a much bigger clone, this may be a read error. The chain has TRBV19 and TRBJ2-5; TRBD2 is a possible D gene (5 bases). V was cut by 6 bases and J by 5 bases, with 19 bases left in between. This CDR3 has 15 residues. Germline V gene sequence: CDR1 LNHDA, CDR2 SQIVND (reference sequence). CDR3 in amino acids: CASRPTGIPRETQYF. CDR3 nucleotides: TGTGCCAGTAGACCAACCGGGATACCGAGGGAGACCCAGTACTTC.

This chain connects TRBV27 to TRBJ2-6, with 7 bases lining up with TRBD2. V was pared by 6 bases and J by 3 bases, with 8 bases of the junction left unmatched. CDR1 is MNHEY and CDR2 is SMNVEV in the germline V gene (reference sequence). The CDR3 is 16 residues long. Here the CDR3 reads CASSPSGAGGANVLTF. Here the CDR3 DNA reads TGTGCCAGCAGCCCAAGCGGGGCGGGTGGGGCCAACGTCCTGACTTTC.

This clonotype was found many times. The CDR3 spells CASSQNRQGSYEQYF. The DNA for the CDR3 is TGTGCCAGCAGCCAAAACCGACAGGGGAGCTACGAGCAGTACTTC. The V gene is TRBV3-1, the J gene TRBJ2-7; 8 bases agree with TRBD1. J lost 3 bases, V lost 2 bases, and 6 bases had no gene match. Germline CDR1 and CDR2: LGHDT and YNNKEL (reference sequence). CDR3 length equals 15 residues.

Remarks on this clonotype: At one of its ends the junction is not consistent with the germline gene, which may arise from a read error. The V and J genes are TRBV19 and TRBJ2-2; 11 positions agree with TRBD1. CDR3 length: 17 residues. Germline-derived CDR1 and CDR2 are LNHDA and SQIVND (reference sequence). Written as DNA, the CDR3 is TGTGCCAGTAATATAAGAAGGGGACAGGGGGATACCGGGGAGCTGTTTTTT. Amino acids: CASNIRRGQGDTGELFF.

On this clonotype: This sequence may be a read error, since a much larger clone differs from it by one base. The chain links TRBV19 to TRBJ2-1; TRBD2 aligns across 14 bases. The CDR3 consists of 15 residues. Per germline, CDR1 LNHDA and CDR2 SQIVND (reference sequence). The CDR3: CAGSTGLAGANEQFF. In DNA form, the CDR3 reads TGTGCCGGTAGTACGGGACTAGCGGGAGCAAATGAGCAGTTCTTC.